This T cell receptor beta chain was captured by sequencing in a study of radiotherapy plus CTLA-4 blockade in lung cancer. General study results and limits: Early clone dynamics of blood T cells, plus interferon-beta, reportedly predicted response best.

This clone has only a few counts. Its specificity is unknown. Data came from immunoSEQ multiplex PCR; TCRdb stores just in-frame clones and leaves some out. Of approximately 47,000 clones listed, approximately 78% were seen once; the top ten hold about 3.3%. CDR3 length equals 16 residues. The germline V gene has CDR1 SNHLY and CDR2 FYNNEI. J lost 5 bases, V lost 4 bases, and 11 bases had no gene match. V and J are TRBV2 and TRBJ2-7; 10 bases fit TRBD2. The origin of this receptor is a human donor with non-small cell lung cancer who had stable disease on radiotherapy plus ipilimumab. This specimen was peripheral blood, taken from a patient treated with radiotherapy plus ipilimumab. The CDR3 here is CASSAPLAGAFHEQYF. In nucleotides, the CDR3 is TGTGCCAGCAGTGCCCCTCTAGCGGGAGCGTTCCACGAGCAGTACTTC.